What follows are 10 T cell receptor beta chains derived from one specimen sequenced in a study of cytomegalovirus exposure and HLA in healthy donors. Clones were read by immunoSEQ multiplex PCR, and TCRdb kept only the in-frame ones, dropping some. Among roughly 330,000 clones listed, 87% were seen once. Sequencing was carried out using PBMCs. Source of these receptors: a woman in her twenties or thirties in good health and CMV-seropositive.

The chain has TRBV28 and TRBJ2-6; D gene unclear. V gave up 6 bases and J gave up 0 bases, with 12 bases separating them. CDR3 length: 16 amino acids. Germline assignment: CDR1 MDHEN and CDR2 SYDVKM. CDR3 sequence reads: CASSARTNSGANVLTF. The DNA of the CDR3 is TGTGCCAGCAGCGCTCGGACGAACTCTGGGGCCAACGTCCTGACTTTC.

J is TRBJ1-6 and V is TRBV10-3; tentative D call: TRBD1 (5 bases). This CDR3 has 15 amino acids. Germline V gene data show CDR1 as ENHRY and CDR2 as SYGVKD. V lost 3 bases, J lost 5 bases, and 11 bases lay in between. CDR3 sequence reads: CAISDRGNNNSPLHF. The CDR3 nucleotides are TGTGCCATCAGTGACCGGGGCAATAATAATTCACCCCTCCACTTT.

The J gene is TRBJ2-1, the V gene TRBV27; 8 bases fit TRBD2. The CDR3 runs 15 residues. From germline, CDR1 is MNHEY and CDR2 SMNVEV (reference sequence). V shed 4 bases and J 7 bases; nucleotides not matched to a gene: 9. The CDR3: CASSSGLAGLNEQFF. The CDR3 bases are TGTGCCAGCAGTTCCGGTCTAGCGGGTCTGAATGAGCAGTTCTTC.

Comments on this clone: Other nucleotide sequences in the sample specify the same CDR3. This chain uses TRBV9 with TRBJ1-5, with D perhaps TRBD1 (5 bases). CDR3 length equals 15 residues. CDR1 is SGDLS and CDR2 is YYNGEE in the germline V gene. V dropped 0 bases and J dropped 0 bases, with 7 bases sitting between them. CDR3 DNA sequence: TGTGCCAGCAGCGTAGGGGGGAATAGCAATCAGCCCCAGCATTTT. Its translation: CASSVGGNSNQPQHF.

The rearrangement joins TRBV6-1 to TRBJ1-5; D may be TRBD1 (5 bases). CDR1 and CDR2 from the germline V gene are MNHNS and SASEGT. This CDR3 region has 16 residues. The V gene lost 3 bases and the J gene lost 2 bases, with 14 bases spanning the gap. The CDR3 nucleotides read TGTGCCAGCAGTGATCCCCGGCGGGGCGGCAATCAGCCCCAGCATTTT. This encodes CASSDPRRGGNQPQHF.

Note on this clone: Germline is not matched at one junction end, which may reflect a read error. V is TRBV6-4 and J is TRBJ2-1, with D possibly TRBD2 on 6 matching bases. This CDR3 has 17 amino acids. Germline V gene sequence: CDR1 MRHNA, CDR2 SNTAGT. CDR3 DNA sequence: TGTGCCAGCAGAGACTACTTAGGACTAATCTCCTACAATGAGCAGTTCTTC. Residues: CASRDYLGLISYNEQFF.

The chain combines TRBV5-6 with TRBJ2-7; a possible D gene is TRBD1 (6 bases). V gave up 4 bases and J gave up 3 bases, with 11 bases separating them. CDR1 and CDR2 from the germline V gene are SGHDT and YYEEEE. The CDR3 has 13 amino acids. The chain's CDR3 is CASSPPDSYEQYF. In nucleotides, the CDR3 is TGTGCCAGCAGCCCCCCGGACAGCTACGAGCAGTACTTC.

The V gene is TRBV7-6, the J gene TRBJ2-2; 9 nucleotides agree with TRBD1. Germline assignment: CDR1 SGHVS and CDR2 FNYEAQ. V was pared by 5 bases and J by 5 bases, with 9 bases of the junction left unmatched. This CDR3 is built from 16 residues. CDR3: CASSPTTGGLTGELFF. The CDR3 nucleotides are TGTGCCAGCAGCCCCACGACAGGGGGGCTTACCGGGGAGCTGTTTTTT.

The rearrangement links TRBV28 to TRBJ1-2; the match to TRBD1 covers 8 bases. The length of the CDR3 is 15 residues. Trimming took 2 bases from V and 5 from J; bases not matched to a gene: 7. Per the germline V gene, CDR1 is MDHEN and CDR2 is SYDVKM. The CDR3, as DNA: TGTGCCAGCAGTTTAGGACAGGGTTCGGCTTATGGCTACACCTTC. Translated, it gives CASSLGQGSAYGYTF.

This chain joins TRBV9 and TRBJ1-2; D is unresolved. Per germline, CDR1 SGDLS and CDR2 YYNGEE. V dropped 3 bases and J dropped 8 bases, with 11 bases sitting between them. There are 12 residues in the CDR3. CDR3 nucleotide sequence: TGTGCCAGCAGCGGGACTTTTGCGGGCTACACCTTC. Protein sequence: CASSGTFAGYTF.